The sequence of this T cell receptor (beta chain) was determined in a study of Ad26.COV2.S vaccination and SARS-CoV-2 variants. About the research overall: Ad26.COV2.S given intramuscularly, once or twice 56 days apart.

Regarding the study as a whole: Non-spike TCR breadth was similar in vaccine and placebo recipients. Total T cell responses, in the TCR breadth and depth analyses, may have been underestimated.

TCRdb's table, derived via immunoSEQ multiplex PCR, lists solely in-frame clones and lacks some. The data show 350,000 to 600,000 clones, around 89% seen once. Treatment noted: over 15 received Ad26.COV2.S at low or high dose, single or two shots; several received placebo; per-sample allocation not given. Day 63 after the first vaccine or placebo injection was the time point for sampling. An Ad26 vector expressing Wuhan-strain SARS-CoV-2 spike constituted the vaccine. Comment on this clone: Its antigen remains unidentified.

This CDR3 has 13 amino acids. Germline V lookup: CDR1 KGHDR, CDR2 SFDVKD. The V and J ends lost 9 bases and 3 bases, in that order; junction bases with no gene match: 4. This rearrangement joins TRBV24-1 to TRBJ2-3, with 8 bases that match TRBD2. The sample consisted of peripheral blood, taken in a trial of Ad26.COV2.S vaccine versus placebo. This TCR came from a person aged 18 to 59 who received the Ad26.COV2.S COVID-19 vaccine or a placebo. CDR3 protein: CATGLAGTDTQYF. Written as DNA, the CDR3 is TGTGCCACCGGGTTAGCGGGGACAGATACGCAGTATTTT.